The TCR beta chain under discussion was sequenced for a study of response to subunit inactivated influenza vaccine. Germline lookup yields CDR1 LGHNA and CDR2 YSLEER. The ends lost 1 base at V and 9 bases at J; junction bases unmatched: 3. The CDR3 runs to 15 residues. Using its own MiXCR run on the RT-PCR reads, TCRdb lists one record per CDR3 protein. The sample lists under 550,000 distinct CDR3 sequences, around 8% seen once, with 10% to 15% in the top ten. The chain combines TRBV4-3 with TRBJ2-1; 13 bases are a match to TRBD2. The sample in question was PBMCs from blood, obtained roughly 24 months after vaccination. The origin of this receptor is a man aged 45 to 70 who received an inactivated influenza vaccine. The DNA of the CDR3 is TGCGCCAGCAGCCAAGGACTAGCGGGAGGAAGTGAGCAGTTCTTC. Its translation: CASSQGLAGGSEQFF.